This entry lists 8 T cell receptor beta chains sequenced from one sample in a study of blood T cells in healthy people across ages (dated by TCRdb to between 2015 and 2017). Library construction relied on 5' RACE. Sequenced on an Illumina HiSeq 2500. The second PCR ran for roughly 7 to 12 cycles and used a J-beta primer mix along with a sample-barcoded 5' primer. TCRdb trimmed the raw reads at Q25, called clones with MiXCR and kept productive beta chains. Identical CDR3 proteins give one entry, which carries the most common genes and DNA. For this sample the table gives about 800,000 distinct CDR3 sequences, of which 25% were detected only once. The leading ten clones occupy around 3.6% of the sample. This sample was shared with a second study, whose subject was T cells of mothers and their children.

Sequenced sample: blood. These receptors were obtained from a boy younger than 18 in good health.

This clonotype was seen a few times. The chain combines TRBV29-1 with TRBJ2-7; the D is unclear. Germline assignment: CDR1 SQVTM and CDR2 ANQGSEA. The CDR3 loop spans 12 amino acids. Between the trimmed V and J ends, which lost 6 bases and 0 bases, there was a span of 9 bases. The CDR3 region is CSVESHSYEQYF. DNA for the CDR3: TGCAGCGTCGAAAGTCACTCCTACGAGCAGTACTTC.

The chain uses TRBV10-3 and TRBJ1-1, with D unclear. The V end lost 2 bases, the J end lost 1 base, and 5 bases lay between the germline ends. From germline, CDR1 is ENHRY and CDR2 SYGVKD. The CDR3 runs 13 residues. The CDR3: CAISEVENTEAFF. CDR3 DNA: TGTGCCATCAGTGAGGTGGAGAACACTGAAGCTTTCTTT.

This CDR3 is CASSQTDRGYGYTF. In nucleotides, the CDR3 is TGCGCCAGCAGCCAGACTGACAGGGGCTATGGCTACACCTTC. This chain connects TRBV4-3 to TRBJ1-2; the match to TRBD1 covers 8 bases. Germline trimming cut 3 bases from V and 4 bases from J; bases unmatched to any gene: 4. Germline lookup yields CDR1 LGHNA and CDR2 YSLEER. This CDR3 contains 14 residues.

This chain connects TRBV24-1 to TRBJ2-5, with 8 positions matching TRBD2. The last part of the DNA fits TRBJ2-1 better; the J call may be wrong. The germline V gene has CDR1 KGHDR and CDR2 SFDVKD. This CDR3 is built from 12 residues. The CDR3: CATSDRLAKQFF. The CDR3 coding sequence is TGTGCCACCAGTGATCGACTAGCGAAGCAGTTCTTC.

The genes are TRBV7-3 and TRBJ2-3; D is perhaps TRBD1 or TRBD2 (5 bases each). V was pared by 0 bases and J by 7 bases, with 11 bases between. The CDR3 is 14 residues long. From germline, CDR1 is SGHTA and CDR2 FQGTGA. CDR3 loop: CASSLTGRGNTQYF. The CDR3 coding sequence is TGTGCCAGCAGCTTAACAGGACGGGGCAATACGCAGTATTTT.

The genes are TRBV4-3 and TRBJ1-5, with D perhaps TRBD1 (5 bases). The V end was cut by 1 base, the J end by 2 bases, with 9 bases between. Per the germline V gene, CDR1 is LGHNA and CDR2 is YSLEER. The CDR3 length is 15 residues. CDR3 DNA: TGCGCCAGCAGCCAAGGAAGCAGGGGCAATCAGCCCCAGCATTTT. As protein: CASSQGSRGNQPQHF.

This clonotype was recorded a few times. The J gene is TRBJ2-2, the V gene TRBV6-2 or TRBV6-3, with D maybe TRBD2 (5 bases). Germline V gives CDR1 MNHEY, CDR2 SVGEGT. This CDR3 has 18 amino acids. Deletions cut 0 bases from V and 4 bases from J, with 18 bases between. CDR3 residues: CASSYSSGSAKFTGELFF. The DNA of the CDR3 is TGTGCCAGCAGTTACTCGAGCGGCAGCGCGAAGTTCACCGGGGAGCTGTTTTTT.

The rearrangement uses TRBV6-2 or TRBV6-3 and TRBJ2-7; D may be TRBD1 or TRBD2 (5 bases each). Germline V gives CDR1 MNHEY, CDR2 SVGEGT. The CDR3 has 16 amino acids. Trimming stripped 7 bases from V and 2 bases from J, with 21 bases between. For the CDR3, the DNA is TGTGCCAGCAAGAGCGGCGCAGGGAGTAATGCCTACGAGCAGTACTTC. This gives the protein CASKSGAGSNAYEQYF.